This TCR beta chain is drawn from a study of shared clonotypes between healthy human individuals. Study-wide results and caveats: Of the naive CD4 clonotypes, about 5% were shared across a handful of donors.

Donors comprised healthy HIV-negative adults lacking recent acute infections or vaccinations. Adult Caucasians living in Nashville, Tennessee made up all of the donors. Memory CD4+ cells were the fraction left after CD45RA+ naive selection. About this clone itself: What it recognizes is unknown.

TCRdb's table, derived via immunoSEQ multiplex PCR, lists solely in-frame clones and lacks some. The repertoire holds about 1.5 million clones, with roughly 97% as singletons. The trim removed 3 bases at V and 2 bases at J, leaving 16 bases unmatched. Looked up from germline, CDR1 is MNHNS and CDR2 is SASEGT. CDR3 length equals 19 residues. Sequenced: naive CD4+ T cells sorted from blood. The subset was: CD45RA+ positively selected. The chain recombines TRBV6-1 with TRBJ2-3; 8 bases align to TRBD1. The sequence was obtained from a man aged 30 to 39 in good health. This chain's CDR3 is CASSDSRNPTGENTDTQYF. CDR3 nucleotides: TGTGCCAGCAGTGATAGTAGGAACCCGACAGGGGAGAACACAGATACGCAGTATTTT.